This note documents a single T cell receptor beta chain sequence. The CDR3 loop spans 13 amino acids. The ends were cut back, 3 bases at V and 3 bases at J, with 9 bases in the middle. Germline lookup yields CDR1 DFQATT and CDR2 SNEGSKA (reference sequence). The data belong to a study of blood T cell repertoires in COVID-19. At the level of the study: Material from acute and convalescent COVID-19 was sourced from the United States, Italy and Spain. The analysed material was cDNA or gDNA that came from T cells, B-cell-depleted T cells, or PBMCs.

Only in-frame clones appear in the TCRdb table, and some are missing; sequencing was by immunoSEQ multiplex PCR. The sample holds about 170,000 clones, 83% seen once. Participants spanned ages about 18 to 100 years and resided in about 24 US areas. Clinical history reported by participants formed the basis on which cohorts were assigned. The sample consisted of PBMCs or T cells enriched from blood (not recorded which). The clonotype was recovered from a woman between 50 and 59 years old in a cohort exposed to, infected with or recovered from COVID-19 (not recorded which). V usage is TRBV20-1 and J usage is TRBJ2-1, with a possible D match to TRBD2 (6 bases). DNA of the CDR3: TGCAGTGCTAGTTCCGGGAGCTACAATGAGCAGTTCTTC. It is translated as CSASSGSYNEQFF.